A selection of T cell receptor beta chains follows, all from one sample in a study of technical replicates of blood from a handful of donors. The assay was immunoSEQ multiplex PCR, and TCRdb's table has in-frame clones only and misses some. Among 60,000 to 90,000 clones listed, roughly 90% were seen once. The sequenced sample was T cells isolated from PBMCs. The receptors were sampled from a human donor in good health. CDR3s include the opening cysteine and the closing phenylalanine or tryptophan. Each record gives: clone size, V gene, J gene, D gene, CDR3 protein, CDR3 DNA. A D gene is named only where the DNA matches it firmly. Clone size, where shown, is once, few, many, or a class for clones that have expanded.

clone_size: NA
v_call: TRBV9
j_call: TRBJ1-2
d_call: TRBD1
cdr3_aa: CASSLRGTEYGYTF
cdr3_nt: TGTGCCAGCAGCCTCAGAGGGACAGAGTATGGCTACACCTTC

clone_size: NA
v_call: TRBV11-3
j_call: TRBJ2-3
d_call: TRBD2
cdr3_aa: CASSLALGVRAGGPTDTQYF
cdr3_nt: TGTGCCAGCAGCTTAGCCCTCGGAGTTAGAGCGGGAGGGCCGACAGATACGCAGTATTTT

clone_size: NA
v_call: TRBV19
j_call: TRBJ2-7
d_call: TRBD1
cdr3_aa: CASMGQGYEQYF
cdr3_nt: TGTGCCAGTATGGGACAGGGCTACGAGCAGTACTTC

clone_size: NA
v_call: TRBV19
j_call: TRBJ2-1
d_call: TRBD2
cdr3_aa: CASRSALAGGYNEQFF
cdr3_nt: TGTGCCAGTAGAAGCGCTCTAGCGGGCGGATACAATGAGCAGTTCTTC

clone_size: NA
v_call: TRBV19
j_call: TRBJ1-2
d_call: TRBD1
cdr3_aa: CASSKDRGQIYGYTF
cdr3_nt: TGTGCCAGTAGTAAAGACAGGGGCCAAATCTATGGCTACACCTTC

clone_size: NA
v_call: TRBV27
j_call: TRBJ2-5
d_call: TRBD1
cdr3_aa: CASRYRGNQETQYF
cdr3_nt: TGTGCCAGCAGATACAGGGGGAACCAAGAGACCCAGTACTTC

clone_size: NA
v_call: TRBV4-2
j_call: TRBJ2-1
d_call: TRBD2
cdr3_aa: CASSPLAWEGSYNEQFF
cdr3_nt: TGTGCCAGCAGCCCACTAGCATGGGAGGGCTCCTACAATGAGCAGTTCTTC

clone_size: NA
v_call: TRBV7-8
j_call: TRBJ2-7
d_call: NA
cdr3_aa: CASSPHPPQGGYEQYF
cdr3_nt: TGTGCCAGCAGCCCCCATCCCCCGCAGGGTGGCTACGAGCAGTACTTC

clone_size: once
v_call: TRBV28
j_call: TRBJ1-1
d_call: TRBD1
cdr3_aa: CASSGGQIFNTEAFF
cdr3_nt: TGTGCCAGCAGTGGGGGACAGATCTTTAACACTGAAGCTTTCTTT

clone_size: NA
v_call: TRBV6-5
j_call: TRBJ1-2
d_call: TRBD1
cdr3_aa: CASRRQGKIYGYTF
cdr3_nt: TGTGCCAGCAGACGACAGGGAAAAATCTATGGCTACACCTTC

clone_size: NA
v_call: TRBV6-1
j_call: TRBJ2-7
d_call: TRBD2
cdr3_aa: CASSPYSGSSYEQYF
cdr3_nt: TGTGCCAGCAGTCCGTATAGCGGGAGCTCCTACGAGCAGTACTTC

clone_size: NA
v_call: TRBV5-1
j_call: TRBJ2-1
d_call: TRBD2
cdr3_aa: CASSITGTSGLNEQFF
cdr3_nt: TGCGCCAGCAGCATAACCGGGACTAGCGGGTTGAATGAGCAGTTCTTC

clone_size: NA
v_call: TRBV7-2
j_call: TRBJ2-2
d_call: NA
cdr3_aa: CASSLVGLAGVAGELFF
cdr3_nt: TGTGCCAGCAGCTTAGTGGGGTTGGCAGGGGTTGCCGGGGAGCTGTTTTTT

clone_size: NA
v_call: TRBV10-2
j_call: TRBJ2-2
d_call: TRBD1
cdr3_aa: CASSRTGLGELFF
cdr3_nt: TGCGCCAGCAGTCGGACAGGGCTTGGGGAGCTGTTTTTT

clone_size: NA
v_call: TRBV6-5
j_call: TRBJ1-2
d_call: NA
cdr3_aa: CASSRGGYYGYTF
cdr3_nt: TGTGCCAGCTCAAGAGGGGGTTATTATGGCTACACCTTC

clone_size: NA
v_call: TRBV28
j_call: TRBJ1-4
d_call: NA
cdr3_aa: CASSFETYRVLGEKLFF
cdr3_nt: TGTGCCAGCAGTTTCGAAACGTACAGGGTATTAGGGGAAAAACTGTTTTTT

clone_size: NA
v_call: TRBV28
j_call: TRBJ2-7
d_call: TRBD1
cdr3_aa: CASRALGTGLHEQYF
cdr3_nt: TGTGCCAGCAGGGCCTTGGGGACAGGGTTACACGAGCAGTACTTC

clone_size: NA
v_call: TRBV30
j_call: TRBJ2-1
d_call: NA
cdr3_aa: CAWSVQALQFF
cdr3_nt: TGTGCCTGGAGTGTACAGGCCCTGCAGTTCTTC

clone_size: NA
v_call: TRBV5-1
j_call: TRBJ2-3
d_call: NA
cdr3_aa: CASSLGRADTQYF
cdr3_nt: TGCGCCAGCAGCTTGGGACGGGCAGATACGCAGTATTTT

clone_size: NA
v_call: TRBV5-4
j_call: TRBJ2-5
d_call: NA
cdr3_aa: CASSFFGRGDQETQYF
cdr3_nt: TGTGCCAGCAGCTTCTTTGGCCGCGGGGACCAAGAGACCCAGTACTTC

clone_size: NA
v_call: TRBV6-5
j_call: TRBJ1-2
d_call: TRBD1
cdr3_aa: CASSKTGGYGYTF
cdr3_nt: TGTGCCAGCAGCAAGACAGGGGGCTATGGCTACACCTTC

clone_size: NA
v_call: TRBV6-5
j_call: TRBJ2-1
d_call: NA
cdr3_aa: CAASVGNEQFF
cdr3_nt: TGTGCCGCCTCGGTCGGGAATGAGCAGTTCTTC

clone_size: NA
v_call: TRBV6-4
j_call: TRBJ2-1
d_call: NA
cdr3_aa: CASSDGSGDNEQFF
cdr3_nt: TGTGCCAGCAGTGACGGGTCAGGGGACAATGAGCAGTTCTTC

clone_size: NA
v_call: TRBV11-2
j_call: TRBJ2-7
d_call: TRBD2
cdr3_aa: CASSLTSGSYEQYF
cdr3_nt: TGTGCCAGCAGCTTAACTAGCGGGAGCTACGAGCAGTACTTC

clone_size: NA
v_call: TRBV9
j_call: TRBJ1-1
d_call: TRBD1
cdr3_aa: CASSVGDRVNTEAFF
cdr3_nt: TGTGCCAGCAGCGTGGGGGACAGGGTGAACACTGAAGCTTTCTTT

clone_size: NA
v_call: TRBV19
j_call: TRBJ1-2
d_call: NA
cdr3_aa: CASSLLDSWNYGYTF
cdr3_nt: TGTGCCAGTAGTCTCTTAGACAGCTGGAACTATGGCTACACCTTC

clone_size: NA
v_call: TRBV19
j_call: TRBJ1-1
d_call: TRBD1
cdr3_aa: CASNFGQGLAFF
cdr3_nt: TGTGCCAGTAATTTCGGACAGGGCCTAGCTTTCTTT

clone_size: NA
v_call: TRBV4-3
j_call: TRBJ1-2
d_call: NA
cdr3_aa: CASSLGRAAGYGYTF
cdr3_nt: TGCGCCAGCAGCCTTGGAAGAGCGGCCGGCTATGGCTACACCTTC

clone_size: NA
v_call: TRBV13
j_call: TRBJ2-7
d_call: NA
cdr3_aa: CASSSTQGPYEQYF
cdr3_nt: TGTGCCAGCAGCTCAACACAGGGTCCCTACGAGCAGTACTTC

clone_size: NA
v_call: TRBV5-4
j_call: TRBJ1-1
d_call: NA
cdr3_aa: CASSLVRGGNTEAFF
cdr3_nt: TGTGCCAGCAGCTTGGTACGGGGAGGGAACACTGAAGCTTTCTTT

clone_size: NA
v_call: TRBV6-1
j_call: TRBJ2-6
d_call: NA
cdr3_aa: CASSERRVSGANVLTF
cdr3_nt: TGTGCCAGCAGTGAACGTCGGGTCTCTGGGGCCAACGTCCTGACTTTC

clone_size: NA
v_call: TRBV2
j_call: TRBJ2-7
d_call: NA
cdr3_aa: CASSEFRDYEQYF
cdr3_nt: TGTGCCAGCAGTGAATTCAGGGATTACGAGCAGTACTTC

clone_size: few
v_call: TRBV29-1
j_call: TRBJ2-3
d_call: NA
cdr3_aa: CSTRTNPQLLRSTQYF
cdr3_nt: TGCAGTACGCGGACAAACCCCCAGTTGCTTCGATCTACGCAGTATTTT

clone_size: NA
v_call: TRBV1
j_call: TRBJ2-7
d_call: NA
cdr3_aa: CTSSQALYEQYF
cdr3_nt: TGCACCAGCAGCCAAGCCCTATACGAGCAGTACTTC

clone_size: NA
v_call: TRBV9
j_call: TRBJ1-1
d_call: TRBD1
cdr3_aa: CASSVEGQGVTAFF
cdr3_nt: TGTGCCAGCAGCGTAGAGGGACAGGGGGTAACGGCTTTCTTT

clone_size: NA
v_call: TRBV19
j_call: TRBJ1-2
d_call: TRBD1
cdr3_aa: CASTTPDPWTGYYGYTF
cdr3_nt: TGTGCCAGTACTACACCAGACCCCTGGACAGGGTACTATGGCTACACCTTC

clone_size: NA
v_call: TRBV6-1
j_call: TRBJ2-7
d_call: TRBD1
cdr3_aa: CASNGATGFAYEQYF
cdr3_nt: TGTGCCAGCAACGGAGCGACAGGGTTCGCCTACGAGCAGTACTTC

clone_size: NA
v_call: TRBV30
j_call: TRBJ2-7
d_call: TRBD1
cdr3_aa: CAWNRDREVREQYF
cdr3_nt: TGTGCCTGGAATCGGGACAGGGAAGTGCGTGAGCAGTACTTC

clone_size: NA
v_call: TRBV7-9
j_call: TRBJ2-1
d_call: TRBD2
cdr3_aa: CASSSLAGVKIEQFF
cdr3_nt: TGTGCCAGCAGCTCCCTAGCGGGAGTGAAAATTGAGCAGTTCTTC

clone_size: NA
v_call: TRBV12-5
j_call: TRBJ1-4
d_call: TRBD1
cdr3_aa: CASGSLPGQFNEKLFF
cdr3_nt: TGTGCTAGTGGTTCCCTCCCGGGACAGTTTAATGAAAAACTGTTTTTT

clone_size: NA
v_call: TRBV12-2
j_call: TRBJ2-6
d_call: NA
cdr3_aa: CASRPQGSGANVLTF
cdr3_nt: TGTGCAAGTCGCCCGCAGGGCTCTGGGGCCAACGTCCTGACTTTC

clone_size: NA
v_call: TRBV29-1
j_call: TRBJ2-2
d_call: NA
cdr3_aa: CSVDGEGSAGELFF
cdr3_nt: TGCAGCGTTGATGGTGAGGGATCGGCCGGGGAGCTGTTTTTT

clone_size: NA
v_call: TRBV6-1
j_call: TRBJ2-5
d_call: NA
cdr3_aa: CASSESPNRLQETQYF
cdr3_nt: TGTGCCAGCAGTGAATCCCCTAACAGATTACAAGAGACCCAGTACTTC

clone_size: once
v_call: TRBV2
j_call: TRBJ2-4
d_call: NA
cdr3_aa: CASFADSGSGF
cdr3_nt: TGTGCCAGTTTCGCGGACTCCGGTTCGGGGTTC

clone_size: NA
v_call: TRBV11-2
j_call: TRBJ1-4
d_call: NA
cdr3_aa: CASSYTETTNEKLFF
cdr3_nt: TGTGCCAGCTCATATACAGAAACAACTAATGAAAAACTGTTTTTT

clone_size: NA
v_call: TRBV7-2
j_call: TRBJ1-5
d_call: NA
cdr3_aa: CASSLHGTGGQPQHF
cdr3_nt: TGTGCCAGCAGCTTACATGGCACGGGGGGCCAGCCCCAGCATTTT

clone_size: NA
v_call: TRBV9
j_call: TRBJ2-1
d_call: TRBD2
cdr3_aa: CASEAGEVYNEQFF
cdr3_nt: TGTGCCAGTGAGGCGGGAGAGGTTTACAATGAGCAGTTCTTC

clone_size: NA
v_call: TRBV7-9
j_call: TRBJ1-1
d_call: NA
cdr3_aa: CASSPGTSMTEAFF
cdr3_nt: TGTGCCAGCAGCCCCGGGACTAGCATGACTGAAGCTTTCTTT

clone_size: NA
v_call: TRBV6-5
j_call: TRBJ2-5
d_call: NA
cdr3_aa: CASSYGGETQYF
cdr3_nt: TGTGCCAGCAGTTACGGAGGAGAGACCCAGTACTTC

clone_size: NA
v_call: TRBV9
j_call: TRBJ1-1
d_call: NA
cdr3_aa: CASSVDMGLNTEAFF
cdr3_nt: TGTGCCAGCAGCGTTGATATGGGGCTGAACACTGAAGCTTTCTTT

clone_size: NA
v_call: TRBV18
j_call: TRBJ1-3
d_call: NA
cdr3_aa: CASSPPTSSGNTIYF
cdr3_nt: TGTGCCAGCTCACCACCTACTAGCTCTGGAAACACCATATATTTT

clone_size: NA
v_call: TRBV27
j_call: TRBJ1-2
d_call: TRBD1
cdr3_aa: CASSPPGTGFGYTF
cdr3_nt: TGTGCCAGCAGTCCGCCCGGGACAGGGTTTGGCTACACCTTC

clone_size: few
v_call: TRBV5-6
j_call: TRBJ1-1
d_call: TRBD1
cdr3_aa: CASSNRGGTEAFF
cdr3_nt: TGTGCCAGCAGTAACAGGGGCGGGACTGAAGCTTTCTTT

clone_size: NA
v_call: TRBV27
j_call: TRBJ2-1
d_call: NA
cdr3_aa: CASSLRLNNEQFF
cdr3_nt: TGTGCCAGCAGTTTGAGACTAAACAATGAGCAGTTCTTC